This is a list of T cell receptor beta chains from one sample in a study of OX40 agonist ivuxolimab in advanced cancers. TCRdb keeps only in-frame clones here, not all; method: immunoSEQ multiplex PCR. This sample has over 35,000 clones, with 85% to 90% found just once. The sequencing used CD4+ or CD8+ T cells sorted from blood, collected in a trial of the OX40 agonist ivuxolimab. These receptors originate from an adult with an advanced solid tumor such as melanoma, head and neck, liver or kidney cancer. CDR3s include the opening cysteine and the closing phenylalanine or tryptophan. A D gene is named only where the DNA matches it firmly. Clone size is not always given. Where it is, it says once, few, many or a class for expanded clones.

clone_size j_call v_call d_call cdr3_nt cdr3_aa
once TRBJ2-3 TRBV7-3 TRBD2 TGTGCCAGCAGCTCATGGGGGGGACTGAGCACAGATACGCAGTATTTT CASSSWGGLSTDTQYF
- TRBJ1-1 TRBV4-3 - TGCGCCAGCAGCTTCGACGCGGGGGGCTGGAGAACTGAAGCTTTCTTT CASSFDAGGWRTEAFF
- TRBJ2-1 TRBV5-1 - TGCGCCAGCTATGGCCCAGCTACCTACAATGAGCAGTTCTTC CASYGPATYNEQFF
- TRBJ2-2 TRBV4-3 - TGCGCCAGCAGCCACAGAGGGGACACCGGGGAGCTGTTTTTT CASSHRGDTGELFF
once TRBJ2-1 TRBV27 - TGTGCCAGCAGTCATGAGCGTATAAGCTCCTACAATGAGCAGTTCTTC CASSHERISSYNEQFF
- TRBJ1-2 TRBV14 TRBD1 TGTGCCAGCAGCCAAGAATTGACAGGGGCAAACTATGGCTACACCTTC CASSQELTGANYGYTF
- TRBJ2-6 TRBV27 - TGTGCCAGCAGGTGGGGTGGGGCCAACGTCCTGACTTTC CASRWGGANVLTF
- TRBJ2-7 TRBV9 TRBD1 TGTGCCAGCAGCGCCGGACAGGGCACCTACGAGCAGTACTTC CASSAGQGTYEQYF
- TRBJ2-4 TRBV6-1 TRBD1 TGTGCCTGCAGTGTGAGACCGGGACAGGGGACAAACATTCAGTACTTC CACSVRPGQGTNIQYF
- TRBJ1-5 TRBV27 TRBD1 TGTGCCAGCAGAAGTGGGCCAGGGGGGCCTATGAGCAATCAGCCCCAGCATTTT CASRSGPGGPMSNQPQHF
- TRBJ2-7 TRBV6-6 - TGTGCCAGCAGTTACTCGGGGATCTACGAGCAGTACTTC CASSYSGIYEQYF
- TRBJ2-3 TRBV11-2 TRBD2 TGTGCCAGCAGCTCTGGACTAGCGGGGGGGACAGATACGCAGTATTTT CASSSGLAGGTDTQYF
- TRBJ2-3 TRBV5-6 TRBD1 TGTGCCAGCACCTCTCAGGGACAGGGGAGCCCAGATACGCAGTATTTT CASTSQGQGSPDTQYF
few TRBJ2-1 TRBV19 TRBD1 TGTGCCAGTGGACAGGGGACCATAAATGAGCAGTTCTTC CASGQGTINEQFF
- TRBJ1-5 TRBV7-2 TRBD1 TGTGCCAGCAGCCTCTTTGGACAGGGGCTACACAATCAGCCCCAGCATTTT CASSLFGQGLHNQPQHF
- TRBJ1-1 TRBV4-3 - TGCGCCAGCAGCCAAGATCGGGGGGGATATGAAGCTTTCTTT CASSQDRGGYEAFF
once TRBJ2-3 TRBV9 TRBD2 TGTGCCAGCAGCTCTAGGGGACTAGCACGCACAGATACGCAGTATTTT CASSSRGLARTDTQYF
- TRBJ2-7 TRBV19 TRBD1 TGTGCCAGTAGCCCGGGACAGGGAGACTACGAGCAGTACTTC CASSPGQGDYEQYF
- TRBJ1-1 TRBV5-7 - TGTGCCAGCAGCCCAAATTACCCGGGGGCGCTTTCTGAAGCTTTCTTT CASSPNYPGALSEAFF
- TRBJ1-1 TRBV7-2 - TGTGCCAGCAGCTGGGCAGTGAACACTGAAGCTTTCTTT CASSWAVNTEAFF
- TRBJ2-7 TRBV14 - TGTGCCAGCAGCCCAGAGGCAGACGACTACGAGCAGTACTTC CASSPEADDYEQYF
- TRBJ1-3 TRBV5-1 - TGCGCCAGCAGGTTTGGTGACACCATATATTTT CASRFGDTIYF
once TRBJ1-6 TRBV7-6 TRBD1 TGTGCCAGCAGCCAGGAAACAGGGGAAGGTGATTCACCCCTCCACTTT CASSQETGEGDSPLHF
- TRBJ2-3 TRBV7-2 - TGTGCCAGCAGCGAGGGGTACAGCACAGATACGCAGTATTTT CASSEGYSTDTQYF